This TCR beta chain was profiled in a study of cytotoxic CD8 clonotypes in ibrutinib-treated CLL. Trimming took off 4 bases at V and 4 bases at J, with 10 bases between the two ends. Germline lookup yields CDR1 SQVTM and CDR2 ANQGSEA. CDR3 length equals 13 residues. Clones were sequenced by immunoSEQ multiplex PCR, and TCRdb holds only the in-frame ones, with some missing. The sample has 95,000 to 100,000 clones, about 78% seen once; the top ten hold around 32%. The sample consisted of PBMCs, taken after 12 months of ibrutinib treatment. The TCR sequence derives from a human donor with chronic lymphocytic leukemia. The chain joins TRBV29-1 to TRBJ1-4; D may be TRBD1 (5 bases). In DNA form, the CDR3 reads TGCAGCGTTGCCCCAGGGAATAATGAAAAACTGTTTTTT. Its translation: CSVAPGNNEKLFF.